One and the same sample provided the 28 T cell receptor beta chains below, sequenced in a study of T cells in localized non-small cell lung cancer. The protocol was immunoSEQ multiplex PCR, while the TCRdb copy is restricted to in-frame clones and leaves out a portion. The table lists tens of thousands of clones, approximately 85% of them singletons, with approximately 13% in the top ten. The source was peripheral blood, collected before any cancer treatment. Every receptor here comes from a female donor of 60 years or more with stage I lung adenocarcinoma.

The rearrangement joins TRBV11-1 to TRBJ1-1; D gene unclear. Germline V gives CDR1 SGHAT, CDR2 FQDESV (reference sequence). CDR3 length: 14 amino acids. The ends were cut back, 0 bases at V and 8 bases at J, with 13 bases in the middle. The CDR3 loop is CASSLALGNFEAFF. CDR3 nucleotides: TGTGCCAGCAGCTTAGCGTTAGGAAACTTCGAAGCTTTCTTT.

The CDR3 loop reads CASSLSGAGARYEQYF. For the CDR3, the DNA is TGTGCCAGCAGTTTATCTGGGGCGGGGGCTAGGTACGAGCAGTACTTC. The rearrangement uses TRBV27 and TRBJ2-7, with a tentative D call TRBD2 (7 bases). Trimming shortened V by 0 bases and J by 4 bases, and 16 bases separated the two germline ends. CDR1 is MNHEY, CDR2 SMNVEV, per germline (reference sequence). The CDR3 extends over 16 amino acids.

The rearrangement joins TRBV19 to TRBJ1-4; possible D gene TRBD1, 6 bases. This CDR3 has 14 residues. Per the germline V gene, CDR1 is LNHDA and CDR2 is SQIVND (reference sequence). V was cut by 5 bases and J by 11 bases, with 18 bases left in between. DNA for the CDR3: TGTGCCAGTAGTCTCGGTCGGACAGTCCGGAAACTGTTTTTT. This translates into CASSLGRTVRKLFF.

The V call is TRBV5-1, the J call TRBJ1-2, with TRBD1 as a possible D gene (6 bases). Per the germline V gene, CDR1 is SGHRS and CDR2 is YFSETQ. This CDR3 spans 13 amino acids. V shed 3 bases and J shed 5 bases, with 11 bases lying between them. CDR3 nucleotides: TGCGCCAGCAGCTGGGACAACTCTTATGGCTACACCTTC. Protein product: CASSWDNSYGYTF.

The chain combines TRBV7-8 with TRBJ1-6; TRBD1 might be the D (6 bases). V dropped 5 bases and J dropped 5 bases, with 16 bases sitting between them. This CDR3 is built from 16 residues. The germline V gene has CDR1 SGHVS and CDR2 FQNEAQ. The CDR3 spells CASSHAGGGNNSPLHF. CDR3 nucleotide sequence: TGTGCCAGCAGCCACGCCGGGGGGGGCAATAATTCACCCCTCCACTTT.

This clone has just a few counts. The gene calls are TRBV4-1 and TRBJ2-5; D not certain. V was trimmed by 1 base and J by 4 bases, leaving 7 bases between them. The CDR3 spans 13 residues. Germline V gene sequence: CDR1 MGHRA, CDR2 YSYEKL. CDR3 protein: CASSQVLGETQYF. The CDR3 region has the DNA TGCGCCAGCAGCCAAGTTCTCGGAGAGACCCAGTACTTC.

The rearrangement joins TRBV5-1 to TRBJ1-1; unclear D gene. This CDR3 is built from 15 residues. The V gene lost 2 bases and the J gene lost 3 bases, with 14 bases spanning the gap. Germline CDR1 and CDR2: SGHRS and YFSETQ. The CDR3 loop is CASSFGSLKYTEAFF. In DNA form, the CDR3 reads TGCGCCAGCAGCTTCGGGAGCTTAAAATACACTGAAGCTTTCTTT.

Written as DNA, the CDR3 is TGTGCCAGCAGTCCCCCCGGGCCCACAGATACGCAGTATTTT. Its translation is CASSPPGPTDTQYF. J is TRBJ2-3 and V is TRBV27; D is undetermined. Trimming left V 5 bases short and J 2 bases short, with 11 bases between. This CDR3 is built from 14 residues. From germline, CDR1 is MNHEY and CDR2 SMNVEV (reference sequence).

The chain carries TRBV5-1 and TRBJ2-4; no clear D. This CDR3 contains 15 residues. Between the trimmed V and J ends, which lost 0 bases and 0 bases, there was a span of 7 bases. Germline-derived CDR1 and CDR2 are SGHRS and YFSETQ. CDR3 residues: CASSLDAGAKNIQYF. DNA for the CDR3: TGCGCCAGCAGCTTGGATGCAGGAGCCAAAAACATTCAGTACTTC.

This chain links TRBV7-9 with TRBJ1-4; TRBD1 agrees at 9 bases. V gave up 5 bases and J gave up 6 bases; unmatched junction bases: 4. The germline V gene encodes CDR1 SEHNR and CDR2 FQNEAQ (reference sequence). The CDR3 extends over 14 amino acids. CDR3 in amino acids: CASSRDRADEKLFF. The CDR3 nucleotides read TGTGCCAGCAGCCGGGACAGGGCGGATGAAAAACTGTTTTTT.

Concerning this clone itself: Other DNA sequences in the same sample also yield this CDR3. The V and J genes are TRBV5-1 and TRBJ2-1; 7 bases line up with TRBD1. The CDR3 loop spans 15 amino acids. CDR1 is SGHRS and CDR2 is YFSETQ in the germline V gene. J gave up 0 bases and V 4 bases, and 4 bases lay outside the gene matches. The CDR3 bases are TGCGCCAGCAGCCTAGGGGGCGCCTCCTACAATGAGCAGTTCTTC. Its translation is CASSLGGASYNEQFF.

The genes are TRBV5-1 and TRBJ2-1; 11 bases are shared with TRBD2. Germline V gene lookup returns CDR1 SGHRS and CDR2 YFSETQ. This CDR3 has 15 residues. V lost 4 bases and J lost 10; bases outside the gene matches: 10. CDR3 DNA sequence: TGCGCCAGCAGCCCGGTAGCGGGGGGGCCGGGCGAGCAGTTCTTC. Protein: CASSPVAGGPGEQFF. Full variable domain (missing parts from reference TRBV5-1 and TRBJ2-1): KAGVTQTPRYLIKTRGQQVTLSCSPISGHRSVSWYQQTPGQGLQFLFEYFSETQRNKGNFPGRFSGRQFSNSRSEMNVSTLELGDSALYLCASSPVAGGPGEQFFGPGTRLTVL.

The chain couples TRBV7-9 to TRBJ2-5, with D hard to call. The CDR3 has 14 amino acids. V was shortened by 1 base and J by 3 bases, with 9 bases between the two germline ends. The germline CDR1 and CDR2 sequences are SEHNR and FQNEAQ (reference sequence). CDR3 nucleotide sequence: TGTGCCAGCAGCTTAGTGCCCAGAGAAGAGACCCAGTACTTC. It yields the protein CASSLVPREETQYF.

The table lists this clone with a few counts. This chain links TRBV5-6 with TRBJ2-5; 7 bases match TRBD2. CDR1 and CDR2 (germline): SGHDT, YYEEEE. The CDR3 spans 15 residues. V lost 4 bases, J lost 5 bases, and 11 bases stayed unmatched. In DNA form, the CDR3 reads TGTGCCAGCAGCCCCCTCGGGGAGGGGCTGGAGACCCAGTACTTC. Its protein product is CASSPLGEGLETQYF.

The J gene is TRBJ1-2, the V gene TRBV19; maybe TRBD1 (6 bases). The germline CDR1 and CDR2 sequences are LNHDA and SQIVND (reference sequence). This CDR3 is 14 amino acids long. V was clipped by 7 bases and J by 1 base, with 13 bases between them. The chain's CDR3 is CASTGTSGNYGYTF. DNA for the CDR3: TGTGCCAGTACTGGGACATCCGGTAACTATGGCTACACCTTC.

The V gene is TRBV6-1, the J gene TRBJ1-2; no clear D. This CDR3 has 14 amino acids. V lost 1 base, J lost 7 bases, and 13 bases lay in between. Germline-derived CDR1 and CDR2 are MNHNS and SASEGT. CDR3 bases: TGTGCCAGCAGTGAAGGGACGGCGCCCGGTGGCTACACCTTC. This translates into CASSEGTAPGGYTF.

This clone has just one count. This rearrangement joins TRBV18 to TRBJ1-4, with no clear D. CDR1 and CDR2 (germline): KGHSH, LQKENI. The V end lost 1 base, the J end lost 8 bases, and 8 bases lay between the germline ends. The CDR3 sequence is 13 residues long. The CDR3 spells CASSPRGFEKLFF. CDR3 in DNA: TGTGCCAGCTCACCACGCGGGTTCGAAAAACTGTTTTTT.

This chain links TRBV14 with TRBJ1-3; no definite D call. Between the trimmed V and J ends, which lost 1 base and 6 bases, there was a span of 10 bases. CDR1 is SGHDN, CDR2 FVKESK, per germline. This CDR3 contains 14 residues. The DNA of the CDR3 is TGTGCCAGCAGCCAAGTCGGGAACGCAAACACCATATATTTT. Its protein product is CASSQVGNANTIYF.

This clone has just a few counts. The chain is built from TRBV27 and TRBJ2-2; D remains ambiguous. Deletions cut 6 bases from V and 5 bases from J, with 13 bases between. The germline CDR1 and CDR2 sequences are MNHEY and SMNVEV (reference sequence). This CDR3 is built from 14 residues. CDR3 in DNA: TGTGCCAGCAGCCGCGGAGTCAGGACCGGGGAGCTGTTTTTT. It translates to CASSRGVRTGELFF.

V gene TRBV7-2 combines with J gene TRBJ2-1; D tentatively fits TRBD1 or TRBD2 (5 bases each). The CDR3 is made up of 14 amino acids. Germline CDR1 SGHTA, CDR2 FQGNSA. Trimming took off 5 bases at V and 7 bases at J, with 15 bases between the two ends. CDR3 nucleotides: TGTGCCAGCAGCCCCCAGGGACGGGCGAATGAGCAGTTCTTC. It codes for CASSPQGRANEQFF.

This clone was seen just once. The rearrangement links TRBV19 to TRBJ1-2; 8 bases are a match to TRBD1. The germline CDR1 and CDR2 sequences are LNHDA and SQIVND (reference sequence). Unmatched junction bases numbered 10, after V lost 4 bases and J lost 0 bases. The CDR3 is 17 residues long. Written as DNA, the CDR3 is TGTGCCAGTAGTAAAAGGGCAGGGACAGGCGCTAACTATGGCTACACCTTC. The encoded protein is CASSKRAGTGANYGYTF.

V and J are TRBV5-4 and TRBJ2-3, with D unclear. Trimming pared 4 bases from V and 7 bases from J, leaving 10 bases between. The V gene's germline CDR1 is SGHNT and CDR2 YYREEE (reference sequence). The CDR3 has 12 amino acids. In DNA form, the CDR3 reads TGTGCCAGCAGCGCTGCCTCTAATACGCAGTATTTT. This translates into CASSAASNTQYF.

The chain employs TRBV11-3 and TRBJ1-1; TRBD1 agrees at 7 bases. Looked up from germline, CDR1 is SGHNT and CDR2 is YENEEA. V lost 3 bases and J lost 3; bases outside the gene matches: 4. This CDR3 comprises 14 residues. Here the CDR3 reads CASSFDRVDTEAFF. CDR3 bases: TGTGCCAGCAGCTTCGACAGGGTGGACACTGAAGCTTTCTTT.

The V call is TRBV27, the J call TRBJ2-1; D unresolved. CDR1 and CDR2 (germline): MNHEY, SMNVEV (reference sequence). The CDR3 is 11 residues long. V was pared by 1 base and J by 10 bases, with 5 bases between. As DNA, the CDR3 is TGTGCCAGCAGTTTATTAAAGGAGCAGTTCTTC. Its protein product is CASSLLKEQFF.

V and J are TRBV10-3 and TRBJ2-1, with TRBD2 matching over 11 bases. The CDR3 consists of 16 residues. Germline V gene data show CDR1 as ENHRY and CDR2 as SYGVKD. Trimming cost V 0 bases and J 5 bases; bases outside gene matches: 3. CDR3 nucleotide sequence: TGTGCCATCAGTGAGTCCGGGACTAGCGGCAACAATGAGCAGTTCTTC. This gives the protein CAISESGTSGNNEQFF.

CDR3 region: CAISDSWQNNSPLHF. The CDR3 DNA follows: TGTGCCATCAGTGATTCGTGGCAGAATAATTCACCCCTCCACTTT. The chain is built from TRBV10-3 and TRBJ1-6, with D uncertain. The CDR3 runs 15 residues. Trimming cost V 3 bases and J 5 bases, with 11 bases left between them. Germline V lookup: CDR1 ENHRY, CDR2 SYGVKD.

The chain links TRBV19 to TRBJ2-1; 9 bases map to TRBD2. The V segment lost 6 bases and the J segment 9 bases; nucleotides outside the gene matches: 9. Germline CDR1 reads LNHDA; CDR2 reads SQIVND (reference sequence). This CDR3 spans 14 amino acids. Here the CDR3 reads CASSQFSGRSEQFF. As DNA, the CDR3 is TGTGCCAGTAGCCAGTTTAGCGGGAGAAGTGAGCAGTTCTTC.

V usage is TRBV7-9 and J usage is TRBJ1-2; 9 nucleotides line up with TRBD1. This CDR3 spans 17 amino acids. Trimming at V came to 1 base and at J to 3 bases, leaving 9 bases not matched to a gene. Per the germline V gene, CDR1 is SEHNR and CDR2 is FQNEAQ (reference sequence). The CDR3 is CASSLVEGQGKDYGYTF. Written as DNA, the CDR3 is TGTGCCAGCAGCTTAGTTGAGGGACAGGGAAAGGACTATGGCTACACCTTC.